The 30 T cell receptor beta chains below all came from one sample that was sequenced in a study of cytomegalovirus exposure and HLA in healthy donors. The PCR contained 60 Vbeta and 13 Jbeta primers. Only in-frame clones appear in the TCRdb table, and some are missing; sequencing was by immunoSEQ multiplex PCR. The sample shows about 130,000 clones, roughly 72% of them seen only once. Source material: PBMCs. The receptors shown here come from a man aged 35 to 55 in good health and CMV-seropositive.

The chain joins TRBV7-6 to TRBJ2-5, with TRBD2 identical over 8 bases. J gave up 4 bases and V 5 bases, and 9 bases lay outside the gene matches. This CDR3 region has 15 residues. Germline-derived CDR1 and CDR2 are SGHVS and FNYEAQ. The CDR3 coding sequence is TGTGCCAGCAGCATACGGGGGGGAACTAGAGAGACCCAGTACTTC. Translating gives CASSIRGGTRETQYF.

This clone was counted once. The DNA for the CDR3 is TGTGCCAGCAGGGTATCTGGCGGGGGCACAGATACGCAGTATTTT. This gives the protein CASRVSGGGTDTQYF. The chain uses TRBV6-5 and TRBJ2-3, with D tentatively TRBD2 (6 bases). CDR1 is MNHEY and CDR2 is SVGAGI in the germline V gene. V shed 6 bases and J shed 1 base, with 14 bases lying between them. The CDR3 totals 15 residues.

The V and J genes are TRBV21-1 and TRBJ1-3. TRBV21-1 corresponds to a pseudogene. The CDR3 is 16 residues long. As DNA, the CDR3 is TGTGCCAGCAGCAAAATTAGACGAGGGTTTGGAAACACCATATATTTT. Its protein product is CASSKIRRGFGNTIYF.

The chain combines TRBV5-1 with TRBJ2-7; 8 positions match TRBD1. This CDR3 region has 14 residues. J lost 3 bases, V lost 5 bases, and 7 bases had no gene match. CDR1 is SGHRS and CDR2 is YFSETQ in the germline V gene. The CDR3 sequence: CASRTNRGFYEQYF. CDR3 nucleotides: TGCGCCAGCAGAACAAACAGGGGGTTCTACGAGCAGTACTTC.

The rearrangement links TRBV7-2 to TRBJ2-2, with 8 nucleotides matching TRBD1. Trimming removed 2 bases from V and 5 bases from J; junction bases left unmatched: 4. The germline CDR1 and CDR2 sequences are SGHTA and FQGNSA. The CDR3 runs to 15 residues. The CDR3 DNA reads TGTGCCAGCAGCTTAAATACAGGGGGGACCGGGGAGCTGTTTTTT. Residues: CASSLNTGGTGELFF.

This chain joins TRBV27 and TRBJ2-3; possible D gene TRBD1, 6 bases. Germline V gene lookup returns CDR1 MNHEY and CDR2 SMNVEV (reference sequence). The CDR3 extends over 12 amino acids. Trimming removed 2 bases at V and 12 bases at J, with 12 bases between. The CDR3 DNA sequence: TGTGCCAGCAGTTTAGGGTTGGGGGCCCAGTATTTT. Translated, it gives CASSLGLGAQYF.

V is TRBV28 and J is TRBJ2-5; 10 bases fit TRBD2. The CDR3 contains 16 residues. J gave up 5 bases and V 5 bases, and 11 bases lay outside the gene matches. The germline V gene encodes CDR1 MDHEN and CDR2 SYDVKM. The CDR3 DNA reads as TGTGCCAGCAGTCCACCTTTAGCGGGAGGTCAGGAGACCCAGTACTTC. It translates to CASSPPLAGGQETQYF.

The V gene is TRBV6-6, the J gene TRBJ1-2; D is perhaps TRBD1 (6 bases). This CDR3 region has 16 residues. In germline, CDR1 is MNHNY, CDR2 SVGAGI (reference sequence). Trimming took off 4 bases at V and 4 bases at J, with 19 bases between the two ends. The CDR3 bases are TGTGCCAGCAGTTTTAGGACAGCCCGGATCCTCTATGGCTACACCTTC. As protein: CASSFRTARILYGYTF.

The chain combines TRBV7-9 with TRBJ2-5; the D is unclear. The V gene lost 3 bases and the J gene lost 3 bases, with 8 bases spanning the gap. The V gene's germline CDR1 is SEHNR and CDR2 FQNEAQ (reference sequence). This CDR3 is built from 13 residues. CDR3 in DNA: TGTGCCAGCAGCTTCGTATCAGAAGAGACCCAGTACTTC. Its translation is CASSFVSEETQYF.

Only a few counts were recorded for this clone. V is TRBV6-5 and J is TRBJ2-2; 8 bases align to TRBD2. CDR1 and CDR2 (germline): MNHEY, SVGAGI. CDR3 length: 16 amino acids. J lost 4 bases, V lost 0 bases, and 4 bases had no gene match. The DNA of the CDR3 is TGTGCCAGCAGTTACTCGCCGGGGGGGCGCACCGGGGAGCTGTTTTTT. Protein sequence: CASSYSPGGRTGELFF.

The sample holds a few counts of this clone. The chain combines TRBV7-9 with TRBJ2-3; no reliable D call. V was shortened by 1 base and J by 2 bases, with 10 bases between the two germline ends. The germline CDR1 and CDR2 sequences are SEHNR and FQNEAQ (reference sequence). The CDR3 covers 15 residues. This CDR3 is CASSLGDITTDTQYF. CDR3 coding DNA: TGTGCCAGCAGCTTAGGAGACATAACCACAGATACGCAGTATTTT.

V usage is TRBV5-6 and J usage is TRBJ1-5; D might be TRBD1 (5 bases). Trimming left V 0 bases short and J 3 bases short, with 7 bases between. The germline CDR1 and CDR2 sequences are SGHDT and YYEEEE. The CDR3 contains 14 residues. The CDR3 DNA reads TGTGCCAGCAGCTTGGAGGGGAACAATCAGCCCCAGCATTTT. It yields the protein CASSLEGNNQPQHF. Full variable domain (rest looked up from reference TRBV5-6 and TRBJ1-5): DAGVTQSPTHLIKTRGQQVTLRCSPKSGHDTVSWYQQALGQGPQFIFQYYEEEERQRGNFPDRFSGHQFPNYSSELNVNALLLGDSALYLCASSLEGNNQPQHFGDGTRLSIL.

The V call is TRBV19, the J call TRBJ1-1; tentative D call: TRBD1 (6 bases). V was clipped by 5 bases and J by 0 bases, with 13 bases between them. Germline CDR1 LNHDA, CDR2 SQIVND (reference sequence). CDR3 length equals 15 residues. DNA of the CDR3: TGTGCCAGTAGTTGGGGCAGGGGACTGAACACTGAAGCTTTCTTT. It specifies CASSWGRGLNTEAFF.

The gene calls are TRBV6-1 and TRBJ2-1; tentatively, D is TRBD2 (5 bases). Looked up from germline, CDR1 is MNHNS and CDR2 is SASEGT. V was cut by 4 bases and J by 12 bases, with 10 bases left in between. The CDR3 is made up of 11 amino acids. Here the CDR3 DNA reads TGTGCCAGCAGTGCCACTGGGAGGCAGTTCTTC. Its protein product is CASSATGRQFF.

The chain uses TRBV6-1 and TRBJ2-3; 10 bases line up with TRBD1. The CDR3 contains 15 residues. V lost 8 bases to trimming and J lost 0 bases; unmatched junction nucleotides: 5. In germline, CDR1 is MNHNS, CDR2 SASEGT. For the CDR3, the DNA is TGTGCCAGCTCAGGACAGGGGGTTAGCACAGATACGCAGTATTTT. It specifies CASSGQGVSTDTQYF.

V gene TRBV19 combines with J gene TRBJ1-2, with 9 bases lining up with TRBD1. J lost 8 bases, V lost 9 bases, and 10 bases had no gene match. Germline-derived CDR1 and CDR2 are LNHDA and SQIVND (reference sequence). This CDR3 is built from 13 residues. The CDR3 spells CASRLQGAEGYTF. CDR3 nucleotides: TGTGCCAGCCGTTTACAGGGGGCGGAAGGCTACACCTTC.

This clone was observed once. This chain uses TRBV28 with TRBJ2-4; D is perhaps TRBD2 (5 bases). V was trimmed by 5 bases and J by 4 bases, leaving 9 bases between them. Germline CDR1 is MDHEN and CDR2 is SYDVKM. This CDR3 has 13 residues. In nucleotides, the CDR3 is TGTGCCAGCAGTGAGGGAGTTAAAAACATTCAGTACTTC. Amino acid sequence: CASSEGVKNIQYF.

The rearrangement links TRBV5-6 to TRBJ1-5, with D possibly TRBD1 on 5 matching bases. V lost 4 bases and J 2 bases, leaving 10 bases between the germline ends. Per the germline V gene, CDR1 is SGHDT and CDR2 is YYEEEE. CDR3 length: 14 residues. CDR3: CASSATVGNQPQHF. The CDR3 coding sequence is TGTGCCAGCAGCGCGACAGTCGGCAATCAGCCCCAGCATTTT. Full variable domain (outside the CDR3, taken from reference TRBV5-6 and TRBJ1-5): DAGVTQSPTHLIKTRGQQVTLRCSPKSGHDTVSWYQQALGQGPQFIFQYYEEEERQRGNFPDRFSGHQFPNYSSELNVNALLLGDSALYLCASSATVGNQPQHFGDGTRLSIL.

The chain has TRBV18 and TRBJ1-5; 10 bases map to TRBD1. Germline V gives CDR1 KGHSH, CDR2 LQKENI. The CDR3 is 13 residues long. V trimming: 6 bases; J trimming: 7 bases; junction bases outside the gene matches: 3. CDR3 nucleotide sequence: TGTGCCAGCTCGCAGACAGGGGGCCAGCCCCAGCATTTT. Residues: CASSQTGGQPQHF. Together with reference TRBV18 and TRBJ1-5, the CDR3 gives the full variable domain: NAGVMQNPRHLVRRRGQEARLRCSPMKGHSHVYWYRQLPEEGLKFMVYLQKENIIDESGMPKERFSAEFPKEGPSILRIQQVVRGDSAAYFCASSQTGGQPQHFGDGTRLSIL.

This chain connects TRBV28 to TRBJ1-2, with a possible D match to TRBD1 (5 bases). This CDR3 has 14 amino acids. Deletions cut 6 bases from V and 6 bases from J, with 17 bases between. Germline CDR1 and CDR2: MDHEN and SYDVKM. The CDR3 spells CASSPPDTPHGYTF. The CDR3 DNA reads TGTGCCAGCAGCCCACCGGACACTCCACATGGCTACACCTTC.

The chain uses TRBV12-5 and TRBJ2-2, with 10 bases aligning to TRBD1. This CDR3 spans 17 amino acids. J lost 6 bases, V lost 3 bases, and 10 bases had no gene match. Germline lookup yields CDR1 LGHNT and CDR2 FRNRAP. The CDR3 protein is CASGFVGGTGVAGELFF. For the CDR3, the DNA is TGTGCTAGTGGTTTCGTGGGTGGGACAGGGGTTGCCGGGGAGCTGTTTTTT.

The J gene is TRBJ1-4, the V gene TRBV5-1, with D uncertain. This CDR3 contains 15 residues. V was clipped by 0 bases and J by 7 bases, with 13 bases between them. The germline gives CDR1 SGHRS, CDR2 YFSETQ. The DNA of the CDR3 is TGCGCCAGCAGCTTGGCCCGCTTGGGGAGTGAAAAACTGTTTTTT. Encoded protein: CASSLARLGSEKLFF.

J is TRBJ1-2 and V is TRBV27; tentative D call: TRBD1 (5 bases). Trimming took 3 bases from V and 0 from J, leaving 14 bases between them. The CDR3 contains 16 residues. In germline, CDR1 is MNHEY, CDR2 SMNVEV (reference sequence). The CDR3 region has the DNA TGTGCCAGCAGTTTCTCAAAGACAGCCTCTAACTATGGCTACACCTTC. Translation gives CASSFSKTASNYGYTF.

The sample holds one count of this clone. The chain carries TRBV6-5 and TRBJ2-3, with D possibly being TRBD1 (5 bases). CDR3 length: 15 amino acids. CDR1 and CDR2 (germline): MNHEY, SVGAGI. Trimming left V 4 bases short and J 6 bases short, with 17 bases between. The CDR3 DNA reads TGTGCCAGCAGTTTGGACACGGACCGTGGGGATACGCAGTATTTT. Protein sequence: CASSLDTDRGDTQYF.

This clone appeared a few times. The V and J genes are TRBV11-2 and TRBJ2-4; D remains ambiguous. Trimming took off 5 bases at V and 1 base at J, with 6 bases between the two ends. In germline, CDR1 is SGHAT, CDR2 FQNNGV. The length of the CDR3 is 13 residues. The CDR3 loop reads CASSLEAKNIQYF. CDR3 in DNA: TGTGCCAGCAGCCTCGAGGCCAAAAACATTCAGTACTTC.

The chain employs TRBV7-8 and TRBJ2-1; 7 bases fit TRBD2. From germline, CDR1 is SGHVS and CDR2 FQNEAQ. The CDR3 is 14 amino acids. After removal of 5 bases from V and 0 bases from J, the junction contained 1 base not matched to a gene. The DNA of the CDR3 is TGTGCCAGCAGCCGGGGGGACTCCTACAATGAGCAGTTCTTC. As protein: CASSRGDSYNEQFF.

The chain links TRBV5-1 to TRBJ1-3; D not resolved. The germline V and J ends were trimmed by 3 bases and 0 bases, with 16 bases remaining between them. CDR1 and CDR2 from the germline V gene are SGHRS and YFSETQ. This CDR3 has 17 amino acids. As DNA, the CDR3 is TGCGCCAGCAGCTATCAGAGCGCTACCTCCTCTGGAAACACCATATATTTT. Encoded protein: CASSYQSATSSGNTIYF. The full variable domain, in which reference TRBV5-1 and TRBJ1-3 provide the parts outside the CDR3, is KAGVTQTPRYLIKTRGQQVTLSCSPISGHRSVSWYQQTPGQGLQFLFEYFSETQRNKGNFPGRFSGRQFSNSRSEMNVSTLELGDSALYLCASSYQSATSSGNTIYFGEGSWLTVV.

In nucleotides, the CDR3 is TGTGCCAGCAGCTCAGGGCTGGGTGGCTACACCTTC. Protein: CASSSGLGGYTF. The rearrangement uses TRBV7-8 and TRBJ1-2; D may be TRBD1 (5 bases). Germline assignment: CDR1 SGHVS and CDR2 FQNEAQ. V lost 4 bases and J lost 7, with 10 bases in between. This CDR3 is 12 amino acids long.

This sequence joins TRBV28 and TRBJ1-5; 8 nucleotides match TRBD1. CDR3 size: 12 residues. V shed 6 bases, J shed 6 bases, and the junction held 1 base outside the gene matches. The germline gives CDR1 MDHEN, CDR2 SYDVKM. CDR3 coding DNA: TGTGCCAGCAGGGGACAGGCTCAGCCCCAGCATTTT. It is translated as CASRGQAQPQHF.

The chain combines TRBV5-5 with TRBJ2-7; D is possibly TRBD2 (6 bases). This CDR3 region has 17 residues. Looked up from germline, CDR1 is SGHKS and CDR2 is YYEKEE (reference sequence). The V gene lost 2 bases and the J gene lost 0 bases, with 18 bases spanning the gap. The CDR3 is CASSFYAGTQSSYEQYF. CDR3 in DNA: TGTGCCAGCAGCTTCTATGCAGGGACTCAGAGCTCCTACGAGCAGTACTTC.